The rows below give T cell receptor beta chains drawn from one sample of a study of blood T cell repertoires in COVID-19. The method was immunoSEQ multiplex PCR; TCRdb's version includes in-frame clones alone and lacks a portion of them. Seen here are 100,000 to 120,000 clones, more than 75% observed once, and the top ten hold 3.3%. The sequencing sample was made of peripheral blood. The receptors here all came from a woman aged 50 to 60 with acute or convalescent COVID-19. The CDR3 runs from the conserved cysteine through the conserved F or W. Each record gives: CDR3 DNA, CDR3 protein, V gene, D gene, J gene, clone size. The D gene is left open where the match is weak. Clone size is stated in some rows and not others, as once, few, many or a class when expanded.

TGTGCCAGTACTTTTGGGACTAAGCAGTTCTTC CASTFGTKQFF TRBV19 TRBD2 TRBJ2-1 NA
TGTGCCAGCAGTTTTTCGGGGTCCTACGAGCAGTACTTC CASSFSGSYEQYF TRBV12-3/TRBV12-4 NA TRBJ2-7 NA
TGTGCCAGCAGCCGATTCTCCGGGCCCTCGGGGGAGCAGTTCTTC CASSRFSGPSGEQFF TRBV3-1/TRBV3-2 NA TRBJ2-1 NA
TGTGCCAGCAGCCAAGTTCCGGGTCCCGAGACCCAGTACTTC CASSQVPGPETQYF TRBV3-1/TRBV3-2 NA TRBJ2-5 NA
TGTGCCAGCAGTGATCGGGGACTAGCGGACAATGAGCAGTTCTTC CASSDRGLADNEQFF TRBV6-1 TRBD2 TRBJ2-1 few
TGCGCCAGCAGCTTGGGGAACGGGCGGGGCACAGATACGCAGTATTTT CASSLGNGRGTDTQYF TRBV5-1 NA TRBJ2-3 NA
TGTGCCAGCAGCCGTAGGACAGGGGGCGAGCAGTACTTC CASSRRTGGEQYF TRBV6-2/TRBV6-3 TRBD1 TRBJ2-7 NA
TGTGCCAGCAGAACCGGGACAGCACGCACAGATACGCAGTATTTT CASRTGTARTDTQYF TRBV2 TRBD1 TRBJ2-3 NA
TGTGCCACCAGCAGAGGTCAGGGGAACAGCAATCAGCCCCAGCATTTT CATSRGQGNSNQPQHF TRBV15 NA TRBJ1-5 NA
TGTGCCAGCTCACTAACAGGGGGCAGTTCCACAGATACGCAGTATTTT CASSLTGGSSTDTQYF TRBV18 TRBD1 TRBJ2-3 few
TGCGCCAGCAGCCTTAATGTGGAGCAGTACTTC CASSLNVEQYF TRBV5-1 NA TRBJ2-7 NA
TGTGCCAGCAGCTTAGTGGGACAGGGAGCGAACACCGGGGAGCTGTTTTTT CASSLVGQGANTGELFF TRBV7-6 TRBD1 TRBJ2-2 NA
TGTGCCAGCAAGGACAGAAAAACCACCGGGGAGCTGTTTTTT CASKDRKTTGELFF TRBV2 NA TRBJ2-2 NA
TGTGCCAGTAGTATGGGCAGGGTCAACAATGAGCAGTTCTTC CASSMGRVNNEQFF TRBV19 NA TRBJ2-1 NA
TGTGCCAGCAGCGTTCGACAGGGGAATTCACCCCTCCACTTT CASSVRQGNSPLHF TRBV3-1/TRBV3-2 TRBD1 TRBJ1-6 NA
TGTGCCAGCAGCTCCAGGGGGAACCATAATTCACCCCTCCACTTT CASSSRGNHNSPLHF TRBV7-6 TRBD1 TRBJ1-6 NA
TGTGCCAGCAGTTTAGCAGGGCTTGGAACTAATGAAAAACTGTTTTTT CASSLAGLGTNEKLFF TRBV28 NA TRBJ1-4 once
TGTGCCATCAGTGATCTAGCGGGAGGCTCCTACGAGCAGTACTTC CAISDLAGGSYEQYF TRBV10-3 TRBD2 TRBJ2-7 NA
TGTGCCAGCAGCTTACGGGGGGACTCTGGGGCCAACGTCCTGACTTTC CASSLRGDSGANVLTF TRBV9 TRBD2 TRBJ2-6 NA
TGTGCCAGCAGTCCCTTAGCGGAGCCCTGGGACATTCAGTACTTC CASSPLAEPWDIQYF TRBV27 NA TRBJ2-4 once
TGTGCCAGCAGCTTTGGGCAGATGAACACCGGGGAGCTGTTTTTT CASSFGQMNTGELFF TRBV7-9 NA TRBJ2-2 NA
TGCGCCAGCAGTGAGTCGGGACTAGCGGGGATCTACGAGCAGTACTTC CASSESGLAGIYEQYF TRBV10-2 TRBD2 TRBJ2-7 few
TGTGCCATTCGGGACTCACACACCGGGGAGCTGTTTTTT CAIRDSHTGELFF TRBV10-3 NA TRBJ2-2 NA
TGTGCCAGCAGCCAAGACCGGGGGGGCTACACCTTC CASSQDRGGYTF TRBV4-2 NA TRBJ1-2 NA
TGCAGCGTTGAGGGACAGGGCCATGAGCAGTTCTTC CSVEGQGHEQFF TRBV29-1 TRBD1 TRBJ2-1 NA
TGTGCCAGCAGCCTCGGACTAGCGGGAGGGAACACCGGGGAGCTGTTTTTT CASSLGLAGGNTGELFF TRBV11-2 TRBD2 TRBJ2-2 NA
TGCAGCGTCTATCCCGGGACAAGTAATGAAAAACTGTTTTTT CSVYPGTSNEKLFF TRBV29-1 NA TRBJ1-4 once
TGTGCCAGCAGCGCAACAGACAGGGTTCCCTCTGGAAACACCATATATTTT CASSATDRVPSGNTIYF TRBV9 TRBD1 TRBJ1-3 NA
TGCGCCAGCAGCCAACGCGGGGGAGATGAGCAGTTCTTC CASSQRGGDEQFF TRBV4-1 TRBD2 TRBJ2-1 NA
TGTGCCAGCAGTGGCACAGGGGGCTTTAGCAATCAGCCCCAGCATTTT CASSGTGGFSNQPQHF TRBV2 TRBD1 TRBJ1-5 NA
TGCGCCAGCAGCCTCCCGGGGTCCCAATCAGCTTTCTTT CASSLPGSQSAFF TRBV5-1 NA TRBJ1-1 NA
TGTGCCAGCAGGACAGGGATCAATCAGCCCCAGCATTTT CASRTGINQPQHF TRBV27 TRBD1 TRBJ1-5 NA
TGTGCCAGCAGCTTGGCACGGCAGGGTAATAATGAAAAACTGTTTTTT CASSLARQGNNEKLFF TRBV5-5 NA TRBJ1-4 NA
TGTGCCAGCAGTTACAAGGGACTCGGCTACACCTTC CASSYKGLGYTF TRBV6-5 NA TRBJ1-2 NA
TGTGCCTGGGGGCGGGGGGCTGGCCGGGGAGATACGCAGTATTTT CAWGRGAGRGDTQYF TRBV30 TRBD2 TRBJ2-3 NA
TGTGCCAGCAGCCAACAAGCGCATTCTAGCGGGTCCAAAAACATTCAGTACTTC CASSQQAHSSGSKNIQYF TRBV4-2 TRBD2 TRBJ2-4 NA
TGTGCTAGTGGTTTTGACACGAACACTGAAGCTTTCTTT CASGFDTNTEAFF TRBV12-5 NA TRBJ1-1 NA
TGTGCCAGCAGCGTAGCAGGGGGTGGGTCACCCCTCCACTTT CASSVAGGGSPLHF TRBV9 TRBD1 TRBJ1-6 NA
TGCGCCAGCAGCCAAGACAACCCCGGGGGCACCGGGGAGCTGTTTTTT CASSQDNPGGTGELFF TRBV4-1 NA TRBJ2-2 NA
TGCGCCAGCAGTCCGAGTGGGCTAAATTACTACAATGAGCAGTTCTTC CASSPSGLNYYNEQFF TRBV10-1 NA TRBJ2-1 NA
TGTGCCAGCAGTCGACTGGTAGCAGATACGCAGTATTTT CASSRLVADTQYF TRBV6-2/TRBV6-3 NA TRBJ2-3 once
TGTGCCAGCAGCCGACCCCTCGGACAGGGTATCAATCAGCCCCAGCATTTT CASSRPLGQGINQPQHF TRBV28 TRBD1 TRBJ1-5 NA
TGCGCCAGCAGCTTGTTAGGGGCCGATTCACCCCTCCACTTT CASSLLGADSPLHF TRBV5-1 NA TRBJ1-6 few
TGTGCCAGCTCAGACTCCACTAGCGGGCTGTTCTACAATGAGCAGTTCTTC CASSDSTSGLFYNEQFF TRBV18 TRBD2 TRBJ2-1 NA
TGTGCCAGCAGCGGACAGTTGCGAGATACGCAGTATTTT CASSGQLRDTQYF TRBV2 NA TRBJ2-3 once
TGTGCCAGCAGCCCCCAGATCGGGGAGACCCAGTACTTC CASSPQIGETQYF TRBV14 NA TRBJ2-5 NA
TGTGCCAGCTCACCCCCGGGTCGGGCTAATGAAAAACTGTTTTTT CASSPPGRANEKLFF TRBV18 NA TRBJ1-4 NA
TGTGCCAGTAGTATATCACGCGCCGGGGAGCTGTTTTTT CASSISRAGELFF TRBV19 NA TRBJ2-2 few